This T cell receptor beta chain was retrieved from a study of T cell changes during pregnancy in multiple sclerosis. The data were produced by immunoSEQ multiplex PCR, yet TCRdb's version contains in-frame clones alone and is incomplete. The table has about 55,000 clones, 94% seen once. Germline loops: CDR1 MGHRA, CDR2 YSYEKL. V dropped 1 base and J dropped 6 bases, with 16 bases sitting between them. The CDR3 has 15 residues. The clonotype comes from a female donor with multiple sclerosis, enrolled in a pregnancy study. Sequencing was performed on CD8+ T cells from peripheral blood mononuclear cells, taken in the third trimester of pregnancy. This chain joins TRBV4-1 and TRBJ2-7, with D perhaps TRBD2 (6 bases). The CDR3 is CASSQGGVDSGEQYF. In DNA form, the CDR3 reads TGCGCCAGCAGCCAAGGGGGGGTTGACTCGGGCGAGCAGTACTTC.